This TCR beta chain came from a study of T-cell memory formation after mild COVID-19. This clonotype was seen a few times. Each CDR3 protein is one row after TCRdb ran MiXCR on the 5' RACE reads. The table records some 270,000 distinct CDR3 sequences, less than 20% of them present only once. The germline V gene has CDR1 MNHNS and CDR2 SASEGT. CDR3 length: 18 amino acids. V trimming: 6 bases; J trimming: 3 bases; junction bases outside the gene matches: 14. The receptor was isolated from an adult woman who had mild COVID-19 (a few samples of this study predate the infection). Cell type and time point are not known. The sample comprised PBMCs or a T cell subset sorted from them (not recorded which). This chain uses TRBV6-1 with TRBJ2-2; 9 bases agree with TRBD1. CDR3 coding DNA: TGTGCCAGCAGATTCCGGGACAGGGTGCCGCTGGACACCGGGGAGCTGTTTTTT. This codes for CASRFRDRVPLDTGELFF.